The next 11 T cell receptor beta chains were all read from a single sample in a study of T cell responses to AZD1222 COVID-19 vaccine. Assay: immunoSEQ multiplex PCR; the TCRdb copy retains only in-frame clones and omits some. The sample lists more than 140,000 clones; around 88% were seen once. The specimen was peripheral blood, collected on day 0 of AZD1222 vaccination. The origin of the receptors is an adult in good health.

The V call is TRBV18, the J call TRBJ2-2; D is ambiguous. The germline V gene encodes CDR1 KGHSH and CDR2 LQKENI. The CDR3 runs 13 residues. The V gene lost 5 bases and the J gene lost 0 bases, with 4 bases spanning the gap. CDR3 nucleotide sequence: TGTGCCAGCTCATCGGCGAACACCGGGGAGCTGTTTTTT. This codes for CASSSANTGELFF.

V and J are TRBV19 and TRBJ2-7, with D perhaps matching TRBD2 (5 bases). CDR3 length: 14 residues. Germline-derived CDR1 and CDR2 are LNHDA and SQIVND (reference sequence). V lost 6 bases to trimming and J lost 3 bases, with 15 bases between them. CDR3 nucleotides: TGTGCCAGTAGCCCCTGGTCTAGCCGCTACGAGCAGTACTTC. It translates to CASSPWSSRYEQYF.

V is TRBV11-2 and J is TRBJ2-7; D not certain. The V and J ends lost 5 bases and 3 bases respectively, with 8 bases between them. The CDR3 covers 12 residues. The germline V gene encodes CDR1 SGHAT and CDR2 FQNNGV. This chain's CDR3 is CASSLLVYEQYF. In DNA, the CDR3 is TGTGCCAGCAGCCTGCTGGTCTACGAGCAGTACTTC.

The CDR3 nucleotides read TGCAGCGTTGTGTACGCGGGAGGGCCGAATGAGCAGTTCTTC. Protein product: CSVVYAGGPNEQFF. J is TRBJ2-1 and V is TRBV29-1, with 9 nucleotides matching TRBD2. V lost 4 bases, J lost 7 bases, and 8 bases stayed unmatched. The CDR3 extends over 14 amino acids. CDR1 SQVTM and CDR2 ANQGSEA come from the germline V gene.

The chain carries TRBV5-1 and TRBJ1-4, with D perhaps matching TRBD1 (6 bases). V was cut by 3 bases and J by 0 bases, with 18 bases left in between. The germline CDR1 and CDR2 sequences are SGHRS and YFSETQ. This CDR3 has 18 amino acids. CDR3 in amino acids: CASSSLTREGATNEKLFF. Written as DNA, the CDR3 is TGCGCCAGCAGCTCCCTCACACGGGAGGGGGCAACTAATGAAAAACTGTTTTTT.

This clone was counted only a few times. V and J are TRBV9 and TRBJ1-1, with 8 bases identical to TRBD1. Germline V CDR1 and CDR2: SGDLS, YYNGEE. The trim removed 0 bases at V and 7 bases at J, leaving 2 bases unmatched. The CDR3 has 13 residues. The CDR3 DNA reads TGTGCCAGCAGCGTAGTCGGGACAGGTGAAGCTTTCTTT. Its protein is CASSVVGTGEAFF. Full variable domain (missing parts from reference TRBV9 and TRBJ1-1): DSGVTQTPKHLITATGQRVTLRCSPRSGDLSVYWYQQSLDQGLQFLIQYYNGEERAKGNILERFSAQQFPDLHSELNLSSLELGDSALYFCASSVVGTGEAFFGQGTRLTVV.

The V gene is TRBV7-9, the J gene TRBJ1-1; TRBD1 aligns across 7 bases. CDR1 is SEHNR, CDR2 FQNEAQ, per germline (reference sequence). The CDR3 has 15 residues. The V and J ends lost 5 bases and 1 base, in that order; junction bases with no gene match: 7. This chain's CDR3 is CASSPRRGQNTEAFF. The DNA of the CDR3 is TGTGCCAGCAGCCCTCGGAGGGGGCAGAACACTGAAGCTTTCTTT.

The chain carries TRBV7-9 and TRBJ2-3; the match to TRBD2 covers 11 bases. CDR3 length: 17 amino acids. Germline V lookup: CDR1 SEHNR, CDR2 FQNEAQ (reference sequence). V trimming: 5 bases; J trimming: 2 bases; junction bases outside the gene matches: 9. The CDR3 DNA follows: TGTGCCAGCAGCGTGTTGGGACTAGCGGCCAACACAGATACGCAGTATTTT. This translates into CASSVLGLAANTDTQYF.

This clone was seen once. V usage is TRBV7-2 and J usage is TRBJ1-1; a possible D gene is TRBD1 (6 bases). CDR1 and CDR2 from the germline V gene are SGHTA and FQGNSA. The CDR3 consists of 14 residues. Between the trimmed V and J ends, which lost 5 bases and 1 base, there was a span of 11 bases. CDR3 in amino acids: CASSLRTANTEAFF. The CDR3 DNA sequence: TGTGCCAGCAGCCTAAGGACAGCGAACACTGAAGCTTTCTTT.

The chain carries TRBV28 and TRBJ2-1, with no clear D. The germline V gene encodes CDR1 MDHEN and CDR2 SYDVKM. The CDR3 spans 12 residues. Deletions cut 8 bases from V and 6 bases from J, with 11 bases between. CDR3 DNA sequence: TGTGCCAGCGGATCTCGTCCCAATGAGCAGTTCTTC. Its translation is CASGSRPNEQFF.

This sequence joins TRBV7-8 and TRBJ1-2, with D possibly TRBD1 on 5 matching bases. V shed 1 base and J shed 1 base, with 7 bases lying between them. CDR1 is SGHVS, CDR2 FQNEAQ, per germline. This CDR3 region has 14 residues. The CDR3 bases are TGTGCCAGCAGCTTAGACAGGATTAACTATGGCTACACCTTC. It yields the protein CASSLDRINYGYTF.